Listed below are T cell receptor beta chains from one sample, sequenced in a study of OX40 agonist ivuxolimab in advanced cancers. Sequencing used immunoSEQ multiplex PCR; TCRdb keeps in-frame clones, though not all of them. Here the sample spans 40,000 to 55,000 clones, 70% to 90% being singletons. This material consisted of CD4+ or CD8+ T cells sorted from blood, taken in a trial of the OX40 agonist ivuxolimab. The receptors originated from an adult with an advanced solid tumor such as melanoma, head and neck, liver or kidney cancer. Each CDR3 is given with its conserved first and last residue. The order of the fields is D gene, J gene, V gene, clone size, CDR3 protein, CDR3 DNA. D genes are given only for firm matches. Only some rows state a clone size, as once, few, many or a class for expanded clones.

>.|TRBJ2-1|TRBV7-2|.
CASSLGPYNEQFF
TGTGCCAGCAGCTTAGGGCCGTACAATGAGCAGTTCTTC
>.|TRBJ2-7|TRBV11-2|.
CASSLVQGHEQYF
TGTGCCAGCAGCTTAGTCCAGGGACACGAGCAGTACTTC
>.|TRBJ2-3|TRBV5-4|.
CASSSSGGLSTDTQYF
TGTGCCAGCAGCTCCTCGGGCGGGTTGAGCACAGATACGCAGTATTTT
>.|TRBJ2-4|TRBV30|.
CAWERRGAKNIQYF
TGTGCCTGGGAAAGACGGGGGGCCAAAAACATTCAGTACTTC
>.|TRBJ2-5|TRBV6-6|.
CASSYGLGTVQETQYF
TGTGCCAGCAGTTACGGTTTGGGGACGGTACAAGAGACCCAGTACTTC
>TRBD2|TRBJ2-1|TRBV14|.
CASSQDSGIWDNEQFF
TGTGCCAGCAGCCAAGATAGCGGGATTTGGGACAATGAGCAGTTCTTC
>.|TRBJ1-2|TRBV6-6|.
CASSYSRAGSGGYTF
TGTGCCAGCAGTTACTCGAGGGCAGGGTCCGGAGGCTACACCTTC
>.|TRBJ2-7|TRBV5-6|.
CASRSLSLGEQYF
TGTGCCAGCAGATCCTTATCTTTGGGCGAGCAGTACTTC
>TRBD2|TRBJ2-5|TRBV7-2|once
CASSLERGLAGAGEQYF
TGTGCCAGCAGCTTAGAGAGGGGACTAGCGGGAGCTGGGGAGCAGTACTTC
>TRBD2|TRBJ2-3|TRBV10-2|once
CASSDPGLAGSKDTQYF
TGCGCCAGCAGTGACCCGGGACTAGCGGGAAGTAAAGATACGCAGTATTTT
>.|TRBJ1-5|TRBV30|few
CAWSVRPDNQPQHF
TGTGCCTGGAGTGTACGTCCGGACAATCAGCCCCAGCATTTT
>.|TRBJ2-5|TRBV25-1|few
CASSTGSIETQYF
TGTGCCAGCAGTACAGGGTCTATTGAGACCCAGTACTTC
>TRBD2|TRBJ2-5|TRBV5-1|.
CASSPALAGGSPGETQYF
TGCGCCAGCAGCCCAGCACTAGCGGGAGGTTCCCCTGGGGAGACCCAGTACTTC
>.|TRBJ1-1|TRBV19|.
CASSIGTASMNTEAFF
TGTGCCAGTAGTATAGGGACAGCCAGCATGAACACTGAAGCTTTCTTT
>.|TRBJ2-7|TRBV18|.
CASSPKKGPYEQYF
TGTGCCAGCTCACCAAAAAAAGGACCCTACGAGCAGTACTTC
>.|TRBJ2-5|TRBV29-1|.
CSVDGVQYF
TGCAGCGTTGACGGGGTCCAGTACTTC
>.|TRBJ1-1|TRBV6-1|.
CASKRSSEAFF
TGTGCCAGCAAGCGAAGTTCTGAAGCTTTCTTT
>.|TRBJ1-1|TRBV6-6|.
CAISDPGLLSEAFF
TGTGCCATCAGTGATCCGGGTCTACTCTCTGAAGCTTTCTTT
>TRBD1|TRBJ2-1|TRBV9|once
CASSVAGTVGWEQFF
TGTGCCAGCAGCGTAGCCGGGACAGTGGGCTGGGAGCAGTTCTTC
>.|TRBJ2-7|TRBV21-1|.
CASSTHYEQYF
TGTGCCAGCAGCACTCACTACGAGCAGTACTTC
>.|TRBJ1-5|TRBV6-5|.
CASSYLQGHQPQHF
TGTGCCAGCAGTTATCTCCAGGGCCATCAGCCCCAGCATTTT
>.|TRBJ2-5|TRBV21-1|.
CASSPIRQQETQYF
TGTGCCAGCAGCCCGATCCGACAACAAGAGACCCAGTACTTC
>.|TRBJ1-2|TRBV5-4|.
CASSTQAQGNYGYTF
TGTGCCAGCAGCACACAAGCACAGGGAAACTATGGCTACACCTTC
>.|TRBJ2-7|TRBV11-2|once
CASSLDGQGYEQYF
TGTGCCAGCAGCTTAGATGGGCAGGGCTACGAGCAGTACTTC
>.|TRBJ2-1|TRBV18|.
CASSPPKFGGANNEQFF
TGTGCCAGCTCACCGCCAAAATTCGGCGGGGCAAACAATGAGCAGTTCTTC
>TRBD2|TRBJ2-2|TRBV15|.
CATSRERLAGGSRAGELFF
TGTGCCACCAGCAGAGAAAGGCTAGCGGGAGGGTCGAGGGCCGGGGAGCTGTTTTTT
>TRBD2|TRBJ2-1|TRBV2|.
CASSISGNSYNEQFF
TGTGCCAGCAGTATTAGCGGGAACTCCTACAATGAGCAGTTCTTC
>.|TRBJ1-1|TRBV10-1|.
CASSETLGNTEAFF
TGCGCCAGCAGTGAGACCCTAGGAAACACTGAAGCTTTCTTT
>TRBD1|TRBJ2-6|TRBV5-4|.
CASSSNRGYGANVLTF
TGTGCCAGCAGCTCAAACAGGGGGTATGGGGCCAACGTCCTGACTTTC
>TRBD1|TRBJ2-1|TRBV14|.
CASSNPGQGADNEQFF
TGTGCCAGCAGCAACCCGGGACAGGGGGCCGACAATGAGCAGTTCTTC
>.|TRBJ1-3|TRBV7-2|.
CASSSVRGVGNTIYF
TGTGCCAGCAGCTCGGTCAGGGGTGTTGGGAACACCATATATTTT
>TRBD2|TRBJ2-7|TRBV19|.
CASSGWTSGSWEQYF
TGTGCCAGTAGTGGATGGACTAGCGGGAGCTGGGAGCAGTACTTC
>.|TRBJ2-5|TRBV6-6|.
CASSYSGGAGEETQYF
TGTGCCAGCAGTTACTCAGGCGGGGCGGGTGAAGAGACCCAGTACTTC
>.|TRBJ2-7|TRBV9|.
CASSPSRGSYEQYF
TGTGCCAGCAGCCCAAGTCGGGGGAGCTACGAGCAGTACTTC
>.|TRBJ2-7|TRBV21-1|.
CASSKASKRGIYEQYF
TGTGCCAGCAGCAAAGCCTCGAAGAGGGGCATCTACGAGCAGTACTTC
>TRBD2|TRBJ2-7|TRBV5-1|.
CASSLDVAGGLGYEQYF
TGCGCCAGCAGCTTGGATGTAGCGGGAGGCCTCGGCTACGAGCAGTACTTC
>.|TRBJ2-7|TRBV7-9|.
CASSLGAQTYEQYF
TGTGCCAGCAGCTTAGGGGCACAAACCTACGAGCAGTACTTC
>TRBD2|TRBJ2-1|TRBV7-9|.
CASSFGTSGNNEQFF
TGTGCCAGCAGCTTCGGAACTAGCGGGAACAATGAGCAGTTCTTC
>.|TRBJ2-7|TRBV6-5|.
CASSYGLGGSYEQYF
TGTGCCAGCAGTTACGGTTTGGGGGGCTCCTACGAGCAGTACTTC